This T cell receptor (beta chain) was found in a study of human T cells and chemical hapten exposure. Indicated treatment: therapeutic diphenylcyclopropenone sensitization with weekly scalp DPC. In the library, unique molecular identifiers were attached to individual cDNA molecules. TCRdb fed the reads into MiXCR, producing one record per CDR3 protein. This sample has some 3,300 distinct CDR3 sequences, with 45% to 50% found just once. Looked up from germline, CDR1 is MGHRA and CDR2 is YSYEKL. Trimming pared 1 base from V and 7 bases from J, leaving 7 bases between. The length of the CDR3 is 13 residues.

This clonotype was sampled from an adult with alopecia areata. Some clones in this sample may be carry-over from other donors' samples. This table probably holds off-target reads from a library built for another chain. The chain links TRBV4-1 to TRBJ2-2, with a possible D match to TRBD2 (5 bases). The sample in question was whole blood, obtained before DPC sensitization or 2, 6, or about 24 weeks after (not recorded which). CDR3 nucleotides: TGCGCCAGCAGCCAAGCGGGGTTCGGGGAGCTGTTTTTT. Protein: CASSQAGFGELFF.